These 31 T cell receptor beta chains were all obtained from the same sample, sequenced in a study of shared clonotypes between healthy human individuals. Profiled with immunoSEQ multiplex PCR; TCRdb holds only in-frame clones, not every one. The table records about half a million clones, roughly 85% of them present only once. The sequenced sample was PBMCs. Receptors originate from a woman aged 40 to 50 in good health. Some clones in this sample may be carry-over from other donors' samples.

J is TRBJ2-7 and V is TRBV28, with a weak D call TRBD1 (5 bases). There are 13 residues in the CDR3. Trimming cost V 7 bases and J 4 bases, with 14 bases left between them. The germline V gene has CDR1 MDHEN and CDR2 SYDVKM. CDR3 loop: CASTNDRRYEQYF. The CDR3 DNA is TGTGCCAGCACTAACGACAGAAGATACGAGCAGTACTTC.

The chain carries TRBV2 and TRBJ2-1; D gene ambiguous. V was trimmed by 2 bases and J by 6 bases, leaving 8 bases between them. The CDR3 has 13 residues. The germline gives CDR1 SNHLY, CDR2 FYNNEI. The chain's CDR3 is CASSELVRNEQFF. CDR3 nucleotide sequence: TGTGCCAGCAGTGAACTCGTCCGCAATGAGCAGTTCTTC.

V is TRBV15 and J is TRBJ1-3, with D perhaps matching TRBD1 (5 bases). This CDR3 has 16 amino acids. The V end was cut by 0 bases, the J end by 0 bases, with 9 bases between. Germline V gene lookup returns CDR1 LNHNV and CDR2 YYDKDF (reference sequence). CDR3 bases: TGTGCCACCAGCAGAGAAGACAGCTACTCTGGAAACACCATATATTTT. Translating gives CATSREDSYSGNTIYF.

This clone was detected only once. The chain combines TRBV11-3 with TRBJ1-2; 9 nucleotides agree with TRBD1. J gave up 4 bases and V 0 bases, and 3 bases lay outside the gene matches. Germline lookup yields CDR1 SGHNT and CDR2 YENEEA. This CDR3 contains 15 residues. The CDR3 DNA sequence: TGTGCCAGCAGCTTAGAGGGGGACAGGGCCTATGGCTACACCTTC. Protein: CASSLEGDRAYGYTF.

This chain connects TRBV18 to TRBJ2-7; 7 bases agree with TRBD2. The CDR3 is 15 residues long. The V and J ends lost 5 bases and 7 bases, in that order; junction bases with no gene match: 14. Germline CDR1 KGHSH, CDR2 LQKENI. The chain's CDR3 is CASSSTTGGDREQYF. CDR3 nucleotides: TGTGCCAGCTCATCTACAACTGGGGGGGATCGGGAGCAGTACTTC.

The gene calls are TRBV2 and TRBJ2-7; TRBD2 matches 11 bases. Germline V gene lookup returns CDR1 SNHLY and CDR2 FYNNEI. After removal of 6 bases from V and 3 bases from J, the junction contained 7 bases not matched to a gene. The CDR3 has 15 amino acids. The CDR3 sequence is CASRIPGLAVYEQYF. Written as DNA, the CDR3 is TGTGCCAGCAGAATACCGGGACTAGCGGTCTACGAGCAGTACTTC.

The V and J genes are TRBV28 and TRBJ2-5; 9 bases are shared with TRBD1. The CDR3 loop spans 14 amino acids. CDR1 is MDHEN and CDR2 is SYDVKM in the germline V gene. Trimming cost V 3 bases and J 5 bases; bases outside gene matches: 4. CDR3 DNA: TGTGCCAGCAGTTTGGACAGGGGTAGGGAGACCCAGTACTTC. It yields the protein CASSLDRGRETQYF.

Notes on this clone: Other DNA sequences in the sample encode the same CDR3. The chain employs TRBV5-4 and TRBJ1-1, with D uncertain. The V end was cut by 1 base, the J end by 2 bases, with 15 bases between. The CDR3 runs 16 residues. The V gene's germline CDR1 is SGHNT and CDR2 YYREEE (reference sequence). In DNA, the CDR3 is TGTGCCAGCAGCTTGAGTTTTCTCACATTCAACACTGAAGCTTTCTTT. It codes for CASSLSFLTFNTEAFF.

This chain connects TRBV30 to TRBJ2-5; TRBD2 is a possible D gene (6 bases). The last part of the DNA fits TRBJ2-7 better; the J call may be wrong. CDR3 length: 15 amino acids. Germline V gives CDR1 GTSNPN, CDR2 SVGIG (reference sequence). CDR3 sequence reads: CAWSVELALGYEQYF. Written as DNA, the CDR3 is TGTGCCTGGAGTGTTGAACTAGCCTTGGGATACGAGCAGTACTTC.

The chain has TRBV27 and TRBJ2-7, with 9 bases aligning to TRBD2. Germline CDR1 is MNHEY and CDR2 is SMNVEV (reference sequence). Germline trimming cut 5 bases from V and 3 bases from J; bases unmatched to any gene: 14. This CDR3 comprises 17 residues. As DNA, the CDR3 is TGTGCCAGCAGTCCTTTAGCGGGAGTCTGGAAGTTCTACGAGCAGTACTTC. Protein: CASSPLAGVWKFYEQYF.

This chain connects TRBV19 to TRBJ1-1, with D uncertain. The CDR3 sequence is 13 residues long. Trimming stripped 5 bases from V and 5 bases from J, with 12 bases between. The germline gives CDR1 LNHDA, CDR2 SQIVND (reference sequence). Here the CDR3 reads CASSYGRRTEAFF. The CDR3 bases are TGTGCCAGTAGTTATGGGAGACGAACTGAAGCTTTCTTT.

V and J are TRBV5-4 and TRBJ2-5, with 11 bases aligning to TRBD2. There are 16 residues in the CDR3. Unmatched junction bases numbered 8, after V lost 3 bases and J lost 4 bases. Germline V lookup: CDR1 SGHNT, CDR2 YYREEE (reference sequence). This chain's CDR3 is CASSSGTSGVVETQYF. The DNA for the CDR3 is TGTGCCAGCAGCTCCGGGACTAGCGGAGTGGTAGAGACCCAGTACTTC. Drawing the rest from reference TRBV5-4 and TRBJ2-5, the complete variable domain is ETGVTQSPTHLIKTRGQQVTLRCSSQSGHNTVSWYQQALGQGPQFIFQYYREEENGRGNFPPRFSGLQFPNYSSELNVNALELDDSALYLCASSSGTSGVVETQYFGPGTRLLVL.

This clone was seen a handful of times. In DNA form, the CDR3 reads TGTGCCAGCAGGCCTGGACCGACCGGCACCGGGGAGCTGTTTTTT. It translates to CASRPGPTGTGELFF. The chain combines TRBV28 with TRBJ2-2; D uncertain. The CDR3 contains 15 residues. Per the germline V gene, CDR1 is MDHEN and CDR2 is SYDVKM. V lost 6 bases, J lost 4 bases, and 15 bases lay in between.

The V gene is TRBV4-3, the J gene TRBJ2-1, with 10 bases matching TRBD2. Per germline, CDR1 LGHNA and CDR2 YSLEER. The CDR3 extends over 18 amino acids. V was clipped by 0 bases and J by 1 base; unmatched bases: 6. The CDR3 DNA is TGCGCCAGCAGCCAAGACACAGCGGGAGGGCCGTCCTACAATGAGCAGTTCTTC. Protein: CASSQDTAGGPSYNEQFF.

V gene TRBV4-1 combines with J gene TRBJ1-1; D is possibly TRBD1 (6 bases). Between the trimmed V and J ends, which lost 1 base and 5 bases, there was a span of 17 bases. The germline CDR1 and CDR2 sequences are MGHRA and YSYEKL. This CDR3 contains 16 residues. The CDR3 region is CASSQGLQGWGTEAFF. CDR3 coding DNA: TGCGCCAGCAGCCAAGGTTTACAGGGCTGGGGGACTGAAGCTTTCTTT.

This chain uses TRBV7-3 with TRBJ2-2, with TRBD1 matching 10 bases. Germline V CDR1 and CDR2: SGHTA, FQGTGA. This CDR3 is 16 amino acids long. V shed 5 bases, J shed 3 bases, and the junction held 6 bases outside the gene matches. The DNA of the CDR3 is TGTGCCAGCAGCATGTCCGGGACAGGGGACACCGGGGAGCTGTTTTTT. Encoded protein: CASSMSGTGDTGELFF.

The CDR3 DNA follows: TGTGCCAGCAGCGTGGGACTAGCGGGAGTTGTAACAGATACGCAGTATTTT. Encoded protein: CASSVGLAGVVTDTQYF. The chain combines TRBV9 with TRBJ2-3; TRBD2 aligns across 14 bases. The CDR3 covers 17 residues. Germline V gene sequence: CDR1 SGDLS, CDR2 YYNGEE. V lost 2 bases to trimming and J lost 3 bases; unmatched junction nucleotides: 5.

The rearrangement links TRBV11-2 to TRBJ1-1, with 9 nucleotides matching TRBD1. The CDR3 is 16 amino acids. V trimming: 1 base; J trimming: 5 bases; junction bases outside the gene matches: 8. In germline, CDR1 is SGHAT, CDR2 FQNNGV. The CDR3 DNA reads TGTGCCAGCAGCTTAGGGGGGACAGGGAAGGGGACTGAAGCTTTCTTT. Protein sequence: CASSLGGTGKGTEAFF.

The CDR3 nucleotides are TGTGCCATCAGGGGAGGGGGGCAGGACGAGCAGTACTTC. Amino acid sequence: CAIRGGGQDEQYF. The chain is built from TRBV10-3 and TRBJ2-7; TRBD2 is a possible D gene (7 bases). Per germline, CDR1 ENHRY and CDR2 SYGVKD. The CDR3 length is 13 residues. Trimming took 6 bases from V and 5 from J, leaving 14 bases between them.

The rearrangement uses TRBV27 and TRBJ2-2; TRBD2 might be the D (5 bases). Trimming took off 5 bases at V and 4 bases at J, with 17 bases between the two ends. This CDR3 is built from 16 residues. Germline CDR1 is MNHEY and CDR2 is SMNVEV (reference sequence). The CDR3 sequence is CASSTTRNRGTGELFF. The DNA of the CDR3 is TGTGCCAGCAGTACAACTAGAAATCGCGGCACCGGGGAGCTGTTTTTT.

CDR3 DNA sequence: TGCAGCCACAGGGGTCAATCCTACAATGAGCAGTTCTTC. Translation: CSHRGQSYNEQFF. This chain joins TRBV29-1 and TRBJ2-1; 7 bases match TRBD1. Looked up from germline, CDR1 is SQVTM and CDR2 is ANQGSEA. The J segment lost 1 base and the V segment lost 8 bases, leaving 5 bases of the junction unmatched. The CDR3 is made up of 13 amino acids.

This clone was counted a few times. V usage is TRBV11-2 and J usage is TRBJ1-1; D uncertain. CDR1 is SGHAT and CDR2 is FQNNGV in the germline V gene. V shed 5 bases and J shed 6 bases, with 19 bases lying between them. This CDR3 comprises 15 residues. Here the CDR3 DNA reads TGTGCCAGCAGCCCACCGGGCCAAGGAAGGTCTGAAGCTTTCTTT. Translated: CASSPPGQGRSEAFF. The complete variable domain, with remaining parts taken from reference TRBV11-2 and TRBJ1-1, reads EAGVAQSPRYKIIEKRQSVAFWCNPISGHATLYWYQQILGQGPKLLIQFQNNGVVDDSQLPKDRFSAERLKGVDSTLKIQPAKLEDSAVYLCASSPPGQGRSEAFFGQGTRLTVV.

The chain joins TRBV18 to TRBJ1-2; tentatively, D is TRBD1 (5 bases). Trimming took 5 bases from V and 4 from J, leaving 8 bases between them. Germline CDR1 KGHSH, CDR2 LQKENI. This CDR3 is built from 12 residues. The CDR3 DNA sequence: TGTGCCAGCTCAGCAGGGACCTATGGCTACACCTTC. It encodes CASSAGTYGYTF.

J is TRBJ2-1 and V is TRBV19; D not certain. The germline V gene has CDR1 LNHDA and CDR2 SQIVND (reference sequence). The CDR3 totals 14 residues. V was pared by 5 bases and J by 6 bases, with 14 bases between. The DNA of the CDR3 is TGTGCCAGTAGTTTGGGTGTTGCCCCCAATGAGCAGTTCTTC. The encoded protein is CASSLGVAPNEQFF. The whole variable domain, filled in from reference TRBV19 and TRBJ2-1, reads DGGITQSPKYLFRKEGQNVTLSCEQNLNHDAMYWYRQDPGQGLRLIYYSQIVNDFQKGDIAEGYSVSREKKESFPLTVTSAQKNPTAFYLCASSLGVAPNEQFFGPGTRLTVL.

The genes are TRBV6-4 and TRBJ2-7, with TRBD1 identical over 7 bases. The CDR3 loop spans 14 amino acids. Losses at the gene ends were 9 bases for V and 4 bases for J; bases not matched to a gene: 12. The germline CDR1 and CDR2 sequences are MRHNA and SNTAGT. CDR3: CASNQQGNWYEQYF. In DNA form, the CDR3 reads TGTGCCAGTAACCAACAGGGGAATTGGTACGAGCAGTACTTC.

V and J are TRBV7-2 and TRBJ2-7, with 7 bases lining up with TRBD2. The V segment lost 2 bases and the J segment 2 bases; nucleotides outside the gene matches: 3. CDR3 length: 14 residues. Germline V gene data show CDR1 as SGHTA and CDR2 as FQGNSA. CDR3 amino acids: CASSLREGTYEQYF. The CDR3 DNA reads TGTGCCAGCAGCTTAAGGGAGGGGACCTACGAGCAGTACTTC.

The genes are TRBV5-1 and TRBJ2-1; 10 bases match TRBD2. Germline CDR1 and CDR2: SGHRS and YFSETQ. This CDR3 comprises 15 residues. The V segment lost 4 bases and the J segment 5 bases; nucleotides outside the gene matches: 6. CDR3 bases: TGCGCCAGCAGCACCAGCGGGAGGGATGACAATGAGCAGTTCTTC. Protein: CASSTSGRDDNEQFF.

The CDR3 DNA sequence: TGCGCCAGCAGCTCCCCCCGGGGCCAAGGGGACTACAATGAGCAGTTCTTC. This translates into CASSSPRGQGDYNEQFF. This rearrangement joins TRBV5-1 to TRBJ2-1; D may correspond to TRBD1 or TRBD2 (5 bases each). CDR1 and CDR2 from the germline V gene are SGHRS and YFSETQ. The CDR3 runs to 17 residues. Trimming pared 3 bases from V and 3 bases from J, leaving 19 bases between.

This rearrangement joins TRBV4-3 to TRBJ2-7; 7 bases line up with TRBD2. Germline V gene lookup returns CDR1 LGHNA and CDR2 YSLEER. The CDR3 covers 15 residues. V was clipped by 0 bases and J by 4 bases; unmatched bases: 6. CDR3 nucleotides: TGCGCCAGCAGCCAAGATTGGGGGAGGGCATACGAGCAGTACTTC. Residues: CASSQDWGRAYEQYF.

This chain links TRBV25-1 with TRBJ2-1; 10 bases match TRBD2. The CDR3 covers 15 residues. Per germline, CDR1 MGHDK and CDR2 SYGVNS. The V gene end was trimmed by 3 bases and the J gene end by 8 bases; junction bases not matched to a gene: 7. The CDR3 reads CASSEPGTSAYEQFF. As DNA, the CDR3 is TGTGCCAGCAGTGAGCCCGGGACTAGCGCTTATGAGCAGTTCTTC. Together with reference TRBV25-1 and TRBJ2-1, the CDR3 gives the full variable domain: EADIYQTPRYLVIGTGKKITLECSQTMGHDKMYWYQQDPGMELHLIHYSYGVNSTEKGDLSSESTVSRIRTEHFPLTLESARPSHTSQYLCASSEPGTSAYEQFFGPGTRLTVL.

The chain carries TRBV7-8 and TRBJ1-5; 7 bases map to TRBD1. The length of the CDR3 is 19 residues. Germline V gene data show CDR1 as SGHVS and CDR2 as FQNEAQ. Germline trimming cut 3 bases from V and 1 base from J; bases unmatched to any gene: 15. CDR3 coding DNA: TGTGCCAGCAGCTTTTCGGGCAGGGGGAAAAGTCCGAGCAATCAGCCCCAGCATTTT. Its protein is CASSFSGRGKSPSNQPQHF.